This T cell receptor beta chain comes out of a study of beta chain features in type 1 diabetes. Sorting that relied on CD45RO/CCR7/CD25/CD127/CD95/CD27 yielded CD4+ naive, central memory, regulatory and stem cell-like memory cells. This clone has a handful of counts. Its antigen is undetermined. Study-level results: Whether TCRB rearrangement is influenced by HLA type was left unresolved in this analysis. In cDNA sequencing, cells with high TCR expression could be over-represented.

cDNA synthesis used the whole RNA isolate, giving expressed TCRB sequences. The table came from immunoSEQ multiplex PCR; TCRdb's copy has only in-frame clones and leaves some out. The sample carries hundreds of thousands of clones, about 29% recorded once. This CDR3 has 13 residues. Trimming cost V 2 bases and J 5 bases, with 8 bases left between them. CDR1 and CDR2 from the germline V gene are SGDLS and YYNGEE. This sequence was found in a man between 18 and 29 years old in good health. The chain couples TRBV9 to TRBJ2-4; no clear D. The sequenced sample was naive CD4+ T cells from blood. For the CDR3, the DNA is TGTGCCAGCAGCGTTAATGCCCAAAACATTCAGTACTTC. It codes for CASSVNAQNIQYF.